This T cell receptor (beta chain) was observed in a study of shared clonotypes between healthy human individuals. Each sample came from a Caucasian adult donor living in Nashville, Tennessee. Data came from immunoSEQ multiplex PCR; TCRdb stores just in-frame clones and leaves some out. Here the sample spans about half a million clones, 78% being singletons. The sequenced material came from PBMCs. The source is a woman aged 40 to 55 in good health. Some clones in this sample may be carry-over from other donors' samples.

The CDR3 nucleotides read TGTGCCAGCAGTCTCCAGGCTAGCAATCAGCCCCAGCATTTT. Translated, it gives CASSLQASNQPQHF. The chain couples TRBV27 to TRBJ1-5; D not resolved. CDR3 length: 14 residues. CDR1 and CDR2 from the germline V gene are MNHEY and SMNVEV (reference sequence). V gave up 5 bases and J gave up 0 bases, with 8 bases separating them.